Presented here are 24 T cell receptor beta chains from one specimen sequenced in a study of vaccination effects on CD4 cells after COVID-19. Their target antigens are unknown. Before sequencing, viral peptide pools were used by the ViraFEST assay to expand antigen-specific CD4+ T cells. An approximately 10-day culture period preceded the isolation of CD4+ T cells. Two doses of either BNT162b2 or mRNA-1273 were given to each participant. Sequencing was performed with immunoSEQ multiplex PCR; in TCRdb, only in-frame clones are kept and a portion is missing. This table holds 20,000 to 30,000 clones, around 79% found once. This material consisted of CD4+ T cells from PBMCs cultured with SARS-CoV-2 spike peptides, taken after COVID-19 vaccination. These receptors were obtained from a human donor who received a COVID-19 vaccine.

V usage is TRBV12-3 or TRBV12-4 and J usage is TRBJ2-7; D gene ambiguous. The V end was cut by 7 bases, the J end by 7 bases, with 11 bases between. The CDR3 is 11 residues long. The CDR3 is CASTPGWEQYF. CDR3 coding DNA: TGTGCCAGCACCCCCGGATGGGAGCAGTACTTC.

This clone came up a few times. The rearrangement uses TRBV2 and TRBJ2-6; TRBD1 aligns across 8 bases. The CDR3 has 17 amino acids. V lost 6 bases and J lost 0; bases outside the gene matches: 7. CDR1 is SNHLY, CDR2 FYNNEI, per germline. The CDR3 region is CASRSGTGVSGANVLTF. Written as DNA, the CDR3 is TGTGCCAGCAGGTCCGGGACAGGAGTCTCTGGGGCCAACGTCCTGACTTTC.

The chain carries TRBV19 and TRBJ2-7, with D tentatively TRBD1 (6 bases). The CDR3 is 15 residues long. Between the trimmed V and J ends, which lost 5 bases and 3 bases, there was a span of 17 bases. Germline CDR1 and CDR2: LNHDA and SQIVND (reference sequence). CDR3 region: CASSRKGQQGYEQYF. As DNA, the CDR3 is TGTGCCAGTAGTCGAAAAGGGCAACAGGGCTACGAGCAGTACTTC. Full variable domain (missing parts from reference TRBV19 and TRBJ2-7): DGGITQSPKYLFRKEGQNVTLSCEQNLNHDAMYWYRQDPGQGLRLIYYSQIVNDFQKGDIAEGYSVSREKKESFPLTVTSAQKNPTAFYLCASSRKGQQGYEQYFGPGTRLTVT.

The chain combines TRBV6-5 with TRBJ2-3; D remains ambiguous. CDR3 length: 13 residues. V was shortened by 3 bases and J by 6 bases, with 10 bases between the two germline ends. CDR1 and CDR2 from the germline V gene are MNHEY and SVGAGI. CDR3 nucleotides: TGTGCCAGCAGTTATGACCGGGCGGATACGCAGTATTTT. Translation: CASSYDRADTQYF.

V gene TRBV19 combines with J gene TRBJ2-6; D may be TRBD1 (6 bases). The CDR3 runs to 15 residues. Germline values: CDR1 LNHDA, CDR2 SQIVND (reference sequence). Trimming removed 5 bases at V and 0 bases at J, with 8 bases between. This chain's CDR3 is CASSQQGSGANVLTF. The CDR3 DNA reads as TGTGCCAGTAGTCAACAGGGCTCTGGGGCCAACGTCCTGACTTTC. Filled out from reference TRBV19 and TRBJ2-6, the complete variable domain reads DGGITQSPKYLFRKEGQNVTLSCEQNLNHDAMYWYRQDPGQGLRLIYYSQIVNDFQKGDIAEGYSVSREKKESFPLTVTSAQKNPTAFYLCASSQQGSGANVLTFGAGSRLTVL.

The chain recombines TRBV6-1 with TRBJ1-5, with TRBD1 matching 8 bases. The V gene end was trimmed by 3 bases and the J gene end by 6 bases; junction bases not matched to a gene: 7. Germline-derived CDR1 and CDR2 are MNHNS and SASEGT. The CDR3 sequence is 15 residues long. This chain's CDR3 is CASSDGATGAQPQHF. The CDR3 DNA sequence: TGTGCCAGCAGTGATGGGGCGACAGGGGCTCAGCCCCAGCATTTT.

This chain links TRBV5-4 with TRBJ2-7; 11 bases match TRBD2. Per germline, CDR1 SGHNT and CDR2 YYREEE (reference sequence). Trimming at V came to 4 bases and at J to 0 bases, leaving 9 bases not matched to a gene. The CDR3 has 17 residues. DNA for the CDR3: TGTGCCAGCAGCCAAGGACAGACTAGCGGGGTCTCCTACGAGCAGTACTTC. Translating it yields CASSQGQTSGVSYEQYF.

This clone was counted a few times. The J gene is TRBJ2-7, the V gene TRBV20-1, with TRBD2 matching 7 bases. Germline V CDR1 and CDR2: DFQATT, SNEGSKA (reference sequence). V trimming: 5 bases; J trimming: 4 bases; junction bases outside the gene matches: 2. This CDR3 comprises 11 residues. The CDR3 is CSAVSGYEQYF. As DNA, the CDR3 is TGCAGTGCTGTTAGCGGGTACGAGCAGTACTTC.

The chain uses TRBV5-1 and TRBJ1-6; 9 bases match TRBD1. Unmatched junction bases numbered 4, after V lost 2 bases and J lost 7 bases. CDR3 length equals 15 residues. Germline-derived CDR1 and CDR2 are SGHRS and YFSETQ. CDR3 protein: CASSLQGAGNSPLHF. CDR3 nucleotide sequence: TGCGCCAGCAGCTTACAGGGGGCGGGGAATTCACCCCTCCACTTT.

Relative to its sample, this clone is medium-sized (0.01 to 0.1%). The chain links TRBV19 to TRBJ2-7; 8 bases fit TRBD1. The CDR3 is made up of 16 amino acids. V dropped 3 bases and J dropped 3; count of bases not matched to a gene: 10. CDR1 and CDR2 (germline): LNHDA, SQIVND (reference sequence). CDR3 nucleotide sequence: TGTGCCAGTAGTATCCTCGGGACAGGCCTAGACTACGAGCAGTACTTC. Its translation is CASSILGTGLDYEQYF.

The chain has TRBV18 and TRBJ2-7; 12 bases map to TRBD1. Per germline, CDR1 KGHSH and CDR2 LQKENI. The length of the CDR3 is 15 residues. With 1 base clipped from V and 7 bases from J, the junction kept 5 bases outside the gene matches. The CDR3 DNA reads as TGTGCCAGCTCACCACAGGGACAGGGGGCTGGGGAGCAGTACTTC. Residues: CASSPQGQGAGEQYF.

The chain carries TRBV14 and TRBJ2-1; D is unresolved. There are 14 residues in the CDR3. Germline CDR1 reads SGHDN; CDR2 reads FVKESK. Trimming removed 0 bases from V and 9 bases from J, with 12 bases in between. The CDR3 nucleotides read TGTGCCAGCAGCCAAGATCTCGTCGTTGGTGAGCAGTTCTTC. Translated: CASSQDLVVGEQFF.

The chain joins TRBV10-3 to TRBJ1-1, with a tentative D call TRBD1 (5 bases). Trimming shortened V by 9 bases and J by 4 bases, and 18 bases separated the two germline ends. Per the germline V gene, CDR1 is ENHRY and CDR2 is SYGVKD. This CDR3 has 14 residues. CDR3 nucleotides: TGTGCCATAAAACCCCCGGGAAGGGGCACTGAAGCTTTCTTT. It encodes CAIKPPGRGTEAFF.

By share, this clone ranks as medium-sized. V gene TRBV6-2 or TRBV6-3 combines with J gene TRBJ1-1; D is ambiguous. Per the germline V gene, CDR1 is MNHEY and CDR2 is SVGEGT. V gave up 0 bases and J gave up 11 bases, with 10 bases separating them. This CDR3 is built from 12 residues. The CDR3 reads CASSYSGSGAFF. The CDR3 region has the DNA TGTGCCAGCAGTTACTCGGGCAGTGGGGCTTTCTTT.

The rearrangement uses TRBV19 and TRBJ1-2; D is perhaps TRBD1 (5 bases). V was cut by 5 bases and J by 0 bases, with 13 bases left in between. The CDR3 is made up of 15 amino acids. Germline loops: CDR1 LNHDA, CDR2 SQIVND (reference sequence). Written as DNA, the CDR3 is TGTGCCAGTAGTGTCGAACCGGGGGCTAACTATGGCTACACCTTC. This sequence encodes CASSVEPGANYGYTF.

This chain joins TRBV18 and TRBJ2-3, with D tentatively TRBD2 (5 bases). This CDR3 has 19 amino acids. Between the trimmed V and J ends, which lost 2 bases and 2 bases, there was a span of 23 bases. CDR1 is KGHSH and CDR2 is LQKENI in the germline V gene. The CDR3 DNA reads TGTGCCAGCTCACCATTACGGATATTGAGCGGCCCTCACACAGATACGCAGTATTTT. Its translation: CASSPLRILSGPHTDTQYF. Drawing the rest from reference TRBV18 and TRBJ2-3, the complete variable domain is NAGVMQNPRHLVRRRGQEARLRCSPMKGHSHVYWYRQLPEEGLKFMVYLQKENIIDESGMPKERFSAEFPKEGPSILRIQQVVRGDSAAYFCASSPLRILSGPHTDTQYFGPGTRLTVL.

The chain uses TRBV30 and TRBJ2-1; D is ambiguous. The CDR3 spans 12 residues. Germline values: CDR1 GTSNPN, CDR2 SVGIG (reference sequence). Trimming shortened V by 2 bases and J by 13 bases, and 15 bases separated the two germline ends. This chain's CDR3 is CAWSPTGDIQFF. CDR3 coding DNA: TGTGCCTGGAGTCCCACTGGGGATATACAGTTCTTC.

The gene calls are TRBV10-3 and TRBJ1-3, with D maybe TRBD1 (6 bases). From germline, CDR1 is ENHRY and CDR2 SYGVKD. This CDR3 comprises 16 residues. Trimming left V 4 bases short and J 2 bases short, with 15 bases between. CDR3: CAISAHLQGAGNTIYF. In nucleotides, the CDR3 is TGTGCCATCAGTGCCCACTTACAGGGAGCTGGAAACACCATATATTTT.

The gene calls are TRBV24-1 and TRBJ2-1; D might be TRBD2 (5 bases). The V end lost 2 bases, the J end lost 0 bases, and 13 bases lay between the germline ends. Germline values: CDR1 KGHDR, CDR2 SFDVKD. This CDR3 region has 17 residues. The CDR3 bases are TGTGCCACCAGTGATTCGTCTAGCTTGGGCTCCTACAATGAGCAGTTCTTC. Its protein is CATSDSSSLGSYNEQFF.

The chain uses TRBV3-1 (or the pseudogene TRBV3-2) and TRBJ2-1, with TRBD2 matching over 9 bases. V lost 1 base and J lost 10; bases outside the gene matches: 8. Per the germline V gene, CDR1 is LGHDT and CDR2 is YNNKEL (reference sequence). This CDR3 is 15 amino acids long. The CDR3 region has the DNA TGTGCCAGCAGCCAAGCACCCAGTAGCGGGGGAGAGCAGTTCTTC. This encodes CASSQAPSSGGEQFF.

This clone was found a few times. The chain uses TRBV7-9 and TRBJ2-2, with 11 bases fitting TRBD2. V shed 5 bases and J 0 bases; nucleotides not matched to a gene: 11. This CDR3 contains 19 residues. CDR1 and CDR2 (germline): SEHNR, FQNEAQ (reference sequence). This CDR3 is CASSRLPGTSGTNTGELFF. The CDR3 region has the DNA TGTGCCAGCAGCCGACTCCCCGGGACTAGCGGAACGAACACCGGGGAGCTGTTTTTT.

The J gene is TRBJ2-3, the V gene TRBV12-2; TRBD2 was called by the table and not checked on the DNA. TRBV12-2 is shown as a pseudogene. The CDR3 is 18 amino acids. CDR3 region: CASRLAPLAGEKADTQYF. The CDR3 DNA sequence: TGTGCAAGTCGCTTAGCACCACTAGCGGGAGAAAAAGCAGATACGCAGTATTTT.

The table lists this clone with a count of one. This chain joins TRBV9 and TRBJ2-2; D gene uncertain. CDR3 size: 16 residues. The V gene's germline CDR1 is SGDLS and CDR2 YYNGEE. Trimming took off 1 base at V and 1 base at J, with 11 bases between the two ends. This CDR3 reads CASSVLVTRNTGELFF. As DNA, the CDR3 is TGTGCCAGCAGCGTATTAGTGACGAGGAACACCGGGGAGCTGTTTTTT.

The CDR3 coding sequence is TGTGCCTGGAGAGGAGGGGGCTCCCGGAATGAGCAGTTCTTC. Its translation is CAWRGGGSRNEQFF. The genes are TRBV30 and TRBJ2-1; a possible D gene is TRBD1 (7 bases). The V and J ends lost 3 bases and 7 bases respectively, with 16 bases between them. The CDR3 has 14 amino acids. Per germline, CDR1 GTSNPN and CDR2 SVGIG (reference sequence).